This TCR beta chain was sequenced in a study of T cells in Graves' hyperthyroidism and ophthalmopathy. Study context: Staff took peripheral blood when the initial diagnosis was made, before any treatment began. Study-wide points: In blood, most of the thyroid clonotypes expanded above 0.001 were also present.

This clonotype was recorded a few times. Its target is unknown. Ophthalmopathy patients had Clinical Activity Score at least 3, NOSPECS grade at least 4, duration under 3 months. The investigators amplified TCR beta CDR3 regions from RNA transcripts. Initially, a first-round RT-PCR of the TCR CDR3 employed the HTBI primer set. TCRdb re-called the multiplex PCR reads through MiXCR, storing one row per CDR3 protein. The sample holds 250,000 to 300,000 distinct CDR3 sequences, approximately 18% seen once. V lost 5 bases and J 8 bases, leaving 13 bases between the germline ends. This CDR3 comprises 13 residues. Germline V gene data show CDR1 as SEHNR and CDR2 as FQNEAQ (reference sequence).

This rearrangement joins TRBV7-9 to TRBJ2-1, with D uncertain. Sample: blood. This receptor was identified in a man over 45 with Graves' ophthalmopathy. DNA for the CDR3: TGTGCCAGCAGCCAGGCGTCTGGCCATGAGCAGTTCTTC. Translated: CASSQASGHEQFF.